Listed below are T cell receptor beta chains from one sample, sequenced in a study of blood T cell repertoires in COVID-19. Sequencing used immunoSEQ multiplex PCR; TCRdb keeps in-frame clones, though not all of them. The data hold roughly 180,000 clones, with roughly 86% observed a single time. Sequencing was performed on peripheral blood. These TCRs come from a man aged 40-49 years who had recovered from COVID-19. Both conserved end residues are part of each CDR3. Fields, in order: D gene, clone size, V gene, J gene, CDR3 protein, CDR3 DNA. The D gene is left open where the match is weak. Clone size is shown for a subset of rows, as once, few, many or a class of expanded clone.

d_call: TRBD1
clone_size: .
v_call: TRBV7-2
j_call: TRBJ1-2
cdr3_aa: CASSLGGQAYGYTF
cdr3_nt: TGTGCCAGCAGCTTAGGGGGACAGGCCTATGGCTACACCTTC

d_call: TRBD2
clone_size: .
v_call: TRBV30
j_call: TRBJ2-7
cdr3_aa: CAWSASGNSYEQYF
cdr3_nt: TGTGCCTGGAGCGCTAGCGGGAACTCCTACGAGCAGTACTTC

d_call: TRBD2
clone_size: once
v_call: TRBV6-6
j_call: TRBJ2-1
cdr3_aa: CASSYSAGVRYNEQFF
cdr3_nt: TGTGCCAGCAGTTACTCGGCGGGAGTTCGCTACAATGAGCAGTTCTTC

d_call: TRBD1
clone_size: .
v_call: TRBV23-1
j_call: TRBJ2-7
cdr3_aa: CASSADRGNSYEQYF
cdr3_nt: TGCGCCAGCAGTGCGGACAGGGGGAACTCCTACGAGCAGTACTTC

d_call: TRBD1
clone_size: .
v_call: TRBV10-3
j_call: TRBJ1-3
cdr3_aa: CAISETRQGMGNTIYF
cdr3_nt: TGTGCCATCAGTGAGACACGACAGGGGATGGGAAACACCATATATTTT

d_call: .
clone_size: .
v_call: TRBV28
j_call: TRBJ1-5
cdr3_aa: CASISHEGRAGEPQHF
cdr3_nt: TGTGCCAGCATTAGCCATGAGGGAAGGGCCGGGGAGCCCCAGCATTTT

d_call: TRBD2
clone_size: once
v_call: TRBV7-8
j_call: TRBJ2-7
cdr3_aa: CASSMWDGLAGAGEQYF
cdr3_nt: TGTGCCAGCAGCATGTGGGATGGACTAGCGGGAGCGGGCGAGCAGTACTTC

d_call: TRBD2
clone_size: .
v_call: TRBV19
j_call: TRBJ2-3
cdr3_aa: CASSLNGGADTQYF
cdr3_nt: TGTGCCAGTAGTTTGAACGGGGGGGCAGATACGCAGTATTTT

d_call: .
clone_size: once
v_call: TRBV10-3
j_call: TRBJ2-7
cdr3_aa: CAISRESSYEQYF
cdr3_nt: TGTGCCATCAGTCGGGAGAGCTCCTACGAGCAGTACTTC

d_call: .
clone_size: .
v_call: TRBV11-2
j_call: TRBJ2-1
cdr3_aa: CASSLDQGTYNEQFF
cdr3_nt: TGTGCCAGCAGCTTAGATCAGGGGACCTACAATGAGCAGTTCTTC

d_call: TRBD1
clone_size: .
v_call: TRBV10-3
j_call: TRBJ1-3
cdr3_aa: CAITRDSSSGNTIYF
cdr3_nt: TGTGCCATCACCCGGGACAGCAGCTCTGGAAACACCATATATTTT

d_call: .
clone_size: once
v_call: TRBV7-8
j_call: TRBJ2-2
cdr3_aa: CASSLQGLKNTGELFF
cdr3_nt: TGTGCCAGCAGCTTACAAGGACTAAAGAACACCGGGGAGCTGTTTTTT

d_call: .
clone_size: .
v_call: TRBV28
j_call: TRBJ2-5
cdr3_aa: CASSLREGTQYF
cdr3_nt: TGTGCCAGCAGTTTGAGAGAGGGGACCCAGTACTTC

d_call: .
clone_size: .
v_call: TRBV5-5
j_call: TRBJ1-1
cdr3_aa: CASSLTPTGNTEAFF
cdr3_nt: TGTGCCAGCAGCTTGACCCCCACAGGGAACACTGAAGCTTTCTTT

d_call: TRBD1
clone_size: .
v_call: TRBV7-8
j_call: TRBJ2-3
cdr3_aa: CASSTDRGYTQYF
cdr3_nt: TGTGCCAGCAGCACGGACAGGGGTTATACGCAGTATTTT

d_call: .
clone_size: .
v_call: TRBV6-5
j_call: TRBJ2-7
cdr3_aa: CASSMGGAYDEQYF
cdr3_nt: TGTGCCAGCAGCATGGGGGGGGCTTACGACGAGCAGTACTTC

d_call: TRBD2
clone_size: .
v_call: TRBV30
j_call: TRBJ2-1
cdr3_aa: CAWSSGTSVNEQFF
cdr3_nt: TGTGCCTGGAGTAGTGGGACTAGCGTTAATGAGCAGTTCTTC

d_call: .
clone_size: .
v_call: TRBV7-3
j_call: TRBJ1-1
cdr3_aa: CASSLTSSGEAFF
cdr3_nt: TGTGCCAGCAGCTTAACGAGTTCGGGTGAAGCTTTCTTT

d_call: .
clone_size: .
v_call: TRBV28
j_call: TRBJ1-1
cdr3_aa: CASSSRQGLNTEAFF
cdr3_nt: TGTGCCAGCAGTTCCCGGCAGGGGTTGAACACTGAAGCTTTCTTT

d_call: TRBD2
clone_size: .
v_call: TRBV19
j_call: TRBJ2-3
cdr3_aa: CASSTGLAGGTDTQYF
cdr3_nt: TGTGCCAGTAGTACGGGACTAGCGGGGGGCACAGATACGCAGTATTTT

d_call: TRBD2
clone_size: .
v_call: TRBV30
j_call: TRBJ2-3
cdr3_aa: CALWGTSVTDTQYF
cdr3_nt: TGTGCCCTTTGGGGGACTAGCGTCACAGATACGCAGTATTTT

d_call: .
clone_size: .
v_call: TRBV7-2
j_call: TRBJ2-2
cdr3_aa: CASSLGELVNGELFF
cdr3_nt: TGTGCCAGCAGCTTAGGGGAGCTTGTGAACGGGGAGCTGTTTTTT

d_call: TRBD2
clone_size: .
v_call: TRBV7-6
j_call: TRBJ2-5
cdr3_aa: CASSLSAGLTETQYF
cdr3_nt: TGTGCCAGCAGCTTATCAGCGGGGTTAACCGAGACCCAGTACTTC

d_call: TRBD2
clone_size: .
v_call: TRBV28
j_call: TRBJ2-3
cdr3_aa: CASSSPSGSTDTQYF
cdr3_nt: TGTGCCAGCAGTTCCCCTAGCGGCAGCACAGATACGCAGTATTTT

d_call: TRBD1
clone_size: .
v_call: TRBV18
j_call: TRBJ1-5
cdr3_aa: CASSPPQGGQPQHF
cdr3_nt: TGTGCCAGCTCACCACCACAGGGGGGTCAGCCCCAGCATTTT

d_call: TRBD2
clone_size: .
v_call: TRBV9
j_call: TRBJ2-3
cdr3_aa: CASSGQSGRTDTQYF
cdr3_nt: TGTGCCAGCAGCGGTCAGAGCGGGAGAACAGATACGCAGTATTTT